Only a few counts were recorded for the clone carrying this T cell receptor beta chain. Its antigen is undetermined. Germline-derived CDR1 and CDR2 are KGHSH and LQKENI. CDR3 size: 13 residues. V gave up 2 bases and J gave up 7 bases, with 11 bases separating them. The beta constant-region primer was an equimolar mix of two oligonucleotides covering TRBC1 and TRBC2. The ligated cDNA underwent four PCR rounds using SP2 and nested alpha and beta constant-region primers. TCRdb re-called the UMI-ligation and nested PCR reads through MiXCR, storing one row per CDR3 protein. The sample yields 95,000 to 150,000 distinct CDR3 sequences, 36% seen once. CD4 T cells were positively selected, then CD8 T cells from the CD4-negative fraction. Four subsets defined by CD45RA and CD27 were sorted after CD3, CD4, CD8 and live/dead staining. The sample comes from a study of naive and memory T cell subsets. Points from the study as a whole: Over 95% of naive TCR sequences appeared only once after error correction, unlike memory subsets. Activation and differentiation may alter RNA-based TCR counts.

Sequencing input: central memory CD4+ T cells from blood. This sequence joins TRBV18 and TRBJ1-2; D is uncertain. This sequence originates from a human donor in good health. The CDR3 nucleotides read TGTGCCAGCTCACCAGTGAGGGAGGCTGGCTACACCTTC. The encoded protein is CASSPVREAGYTF. Using reference TRBV18 and TRBJ1-2 for the parts outside the CDR3, the full variable domain is NAGVMQNPRHLVRRRGQEARLRCSPMKGHSHVYWYRQLPEEGLKFMVYLQKENIIDESGMPKERFSAEFPKEGPSILRIQQVVRGDSAAYFCASSPVREAGYTFGSGTRLTVV.